This T cell receptor (beta chain) was recorded in a study of shared clonotypes between healthy human individuals. A remark on this clone: Germline is not matched at one junction end, which may reflect a read error.

CD4+ cells were split into CD45RA+ naive and CD45RA-negative memory subsets. The CDR3 runs to 13 residues. The V gene's germline CDR1 is SGHRS and CDR2 YFSETQ. The method was immunoSEQ multiplex PCR; TCRdb's version includes in-frame clones alone and lacks a portion of them. The table records hundreds of thousands of clones, around 78% of them present only once. V usage is TRBV5-1 and J usage is TRBJ2-7; 13 positions agree with TRBD2. The TCR originated in a woman aged 30 to 39 in good health. The sample was memory CD4+ T cells sorted from blood. The subset denotes: CD45RA-negative fraction. DNA for the CDR3: TGCGCCAGCAGCAACGGACTAGCGGGAGCTAGGCACTTC. Translating it yields CASSNGLAGARHF.